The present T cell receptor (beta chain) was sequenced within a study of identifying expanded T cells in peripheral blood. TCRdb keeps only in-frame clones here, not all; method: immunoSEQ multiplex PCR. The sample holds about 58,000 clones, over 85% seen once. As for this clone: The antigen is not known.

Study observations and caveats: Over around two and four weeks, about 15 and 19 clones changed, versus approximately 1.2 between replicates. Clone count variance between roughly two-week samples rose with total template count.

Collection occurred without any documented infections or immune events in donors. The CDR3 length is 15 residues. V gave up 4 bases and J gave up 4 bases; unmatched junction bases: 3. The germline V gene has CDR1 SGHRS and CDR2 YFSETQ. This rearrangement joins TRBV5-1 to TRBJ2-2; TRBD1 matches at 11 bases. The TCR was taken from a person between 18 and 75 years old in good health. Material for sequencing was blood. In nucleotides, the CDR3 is TGCGCCAGCAGCGGACAGGGGGCCGGCACCGGGGAGCTGTTTTTT. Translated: CASSGQGAGTGELFF.